This TCR beta chain emerged from a study of blood T cell repertoires in COVID-19. Clinical history reported by participants formed the basis on which cohorts were assigned. Clones were read by immunoSEQ multiplex PCR, and TCRdb kept only the in-frame ones, dropping some. The table lists hundreds of thousands of clones, over 80% of them singletons. The germline V gene encodes CDR1 SQVTM and CDR2 ANQGSEA. The CDR3 extends over 11 amino acids. J gave up 7 bases and V 7 bases, and 2 bases lay outside the gene matches. Specimen: PBMCs or T cells enriched from blood (not recorded which). The chain employs TRBV29-1 and TRBJ2-4; 9 bases match TRBD1. This TCR came from a young woman who had recovered from COVID-19. The CDR3: CSAGTGNIQYF. The CDR3 DNA reads TGCAGCGCCGGGACAGGGAACATTCAGTACTTC.